This is a list of T cell receptor beta chains from one sample in a study of T cell changes during pregnancy in multiple sclerosis. The table came from immunoSEQ multiplex PCR; TCRdb's copy has only in-frame clones and leaves some out. The repertoire holds approximately 49,000 clones, with nearly 95% as singletons. The sample here was peripheral blood, taken after pregnancy. These receptors were obtained from a female donor with multiple sclerosis, enrolled in a pregnancy study. The CDR3 runs from the conserved cysteine through the conserved F or W. The D gene is left open where the match is weak. Rows may omit the clone size; those that give it use once, few, many or a size class.

J: TRBJ2-7
V: TRBV14
size: -
D: TRBD1
CDR3: CASSQRGTGAAYEQYF
DNA: TGTGCCAGCAGCCAAAGGGGGACAGGGGCGGCCTACGAGCAGTACTTC

J: TRBJ2-3
V: TRBV4-3
size: -
D: -
CDR3: CASSQDRGNTDTQYF
DNA: TGCGCCAGCAGCCAAGATCGAGGTAACACAGATACGCAGTATTTT

J: TRBJ1-1
V: TRBV7-3
size: -
D: -
CDR3: CASSLSGLNTEAFF
DNA: TGTGCCAGCAGCTTGTCAGGGCTAAACACTGAAGCTTTCTTT

J: TRBJ2-3
V: TRBV7-2
size: -
D: -
CDR3: CASSPTGGGTDTQYF
DNA: TGTGCCAGCAGCCCCACAGGGGGGGGCACAGATACGCAGTATTTT

J: TRBJ1-1
V: TRBV9
size: -
D: TRBD1
CDR3: CASSVGGTGLIGDTEAFF
DNA: TGTGCCAGCAGCGTAGGAGGGACAGGGTTGATTGGAGACACTGAAGCTTTCTTT

J: TRBJ1-1
V: TRBV7-8
size: -
D: -
CDR3: CASSLVPEVGTEAFF
DNA: TGTGCCAGCAGCTTAGTTCCCGAGGTGGGCACTGAAGCTTTCTTT

J: TRBJ2-1
V: TRBV10-3
size: -
D: -
CDR3: CATGTLPDEQFF
DNA: TGTGCCACCGGGACACTGCCTGATGAGCAGTTCTTC

J: TRBJ1-1
V: TRBV9
size: -
D: TRBD1
CDR3: CASSRDRDEAFF
DNA: TGTGCCAGCAGCCGGGACAGGGATGAAGCTTTCTTT

J: TRBJ1-2
V: TRBV7-3
size: -
D: -
CDR3: CASSLYAGTEYGYTF
DNA: TGTGCCAGCAGCTTATATGCCGGGACTGAGTATGGCTACACCTTC

J: TRBJ1-1
V: TRBV7-2
size: -
D: -
CDR3: CASSPQRGGRNTEAFF
DNA: TGTGCCAGCAGCCCCCAGAGGGGAGGTCGTAACACTGAAGCTTTCTTT

J: TRBJ2-1
V: TRBV30
size: -
D: -
CDR3: CAWSAQWKVNEQFF
DNA: TGTGCCTGGAGTGCACAGTGGAAAGTCAATGAGCAGTTCTTC

J: TRBJ2-3
V: TRBV4-2
size: -
D: TRBD2
CDR3: CASSQDNGGGTTDTQYF
DNA: TGTGCCAGCAGCCAAGATAATGGCGGGGGGACCACAGATACGCAGTATTTT

J: TRBJ1-3
V: TRBV2
size: -
D: -
CDR3: CASNYRVDTIYF
DNA: TGTGCCAGCAATTACCGTGTAGACACCATATATTTT

J: TRBJ1-4
V: TRBV11-2
size: once
D: -
CDR3: CASSLGREKLFF
DNA: TGTGCCAGCAGCTTGGGGAGGGAAAAACTGTTTTTT

J: TRBJ2-3
V: TRBV11-2
size: -
D: TRBD2
CDR3: CASSYSGALADTQYF
DNA: TGTGCCAGCAGCTATAGCGGGGCCCTGGCAGATACGCAGTATTTT

J: TRBJ2-1
V: TRBV20-1
size: -
D: -
CDR3: CSAQYLGEQFF
DNA: TGCAGTGCGCAGTATCTTGGTGAGCAGTTCTTC

J: TRBJ2-2
V: TRBV5-4
size: once
D: TRBD1
CDR3: CASSARDRSTGELFF
DNA: TGTGCCAGCAGCGCCCGGGACAGGAGCACCGGGGAGCTGTTTTTT

J: TRBJ2-6
V: TRBV5-1
size: -
D: -
CDR3: CASSLEGIGSGANVLTF
DNA: TGCGCCAGCAGCTTAGAGGGAATCGGCTCTGGGGCCAACGTCCTGACTTTC

J: TRBJ2-6
V: TRBV5-6
size: -
D: -
CDR3: CASSLEEVGVSGANVLTF
DNA: TGTGCCAGCAGCTTGGAGGAGGTGGGAGTCTCTGGGGCCAACGTCCTGACTTTC

J: TRBJ2-7
V: TRBV5-1
size: -
D: TRBD2
CDR3: CASSLVTSVYEQYF
DNA: TGCGCCAGCAGCTTGGTTACTAGCGTCTACGAGCAGTACTTC

J: TRBJ1-6
V: TRBV6-4
size: -
D: -
CDR3: CASSERPVHFNSPLHF
DNA: TGTGCCAGCAGTGAGAGGCCCGTTCACTTTAATTCACCCCTCCACTTT

J: TRBJ2-1
V: TRBV27
size: -
D: TRBD1
CDR3: CASSSWGTGGNEQFF
DNA: TGTGCCAGCAGTTCCTGGGGGACAGGGGGCAATGAGCAGTTCTTC

J: TRBJ2-7
V: TRBV5-1
size: -
D: TRBD2
CDR3: CASSLTLAGYYEQYF
DNA: TGCGCCAGCAGCTTGACACTAGCGGGGTACTACGAGCAGTACTTC

J: TRBJ1-1
V: TRBV9
size: -
D: -
CDR3: CASSRGFNTEAFF
DNA: TGTGCCAGCTCCCGCGGGTTTAACACTGAAGCTTTCTTT

J: TRBJ2-1
V: TRBV6-6
size: -
D: TRBD1
CDR3: CASSGQGARNEQFF
DNA: TGTGCCAGCAGTGGACAGGGGGCTAGGAATGAGCAGTTCTTC

J: TRBJ1-5
V: TRBV6-5
size: -
D: TRBD1
CDR3: CASSYMGQNQPQHF
DNA: TGTGCCAGCAGTTACATGGGACAGAATCAGCCCCAGCATTTT

J: TRBJ2-7
V: TRBV10-3
size: -
D: -
CDR3: CATLRGSSYEQYF
DNA: TGTGCCACACTCCGGGGGTCCTCCTACGAGCAGTACTTC

J: TRBJ1-6
V: TRBV5-4
size: -
D: -
CDR3: CASSGSGTQISPLHF
DNA: TGTGCCAGCAGCGGATCAGGGACACAAATCTCACCCCTCCACTTT

J: TRBJ1-1
V: TRBV14
size: -
D: -
CDR3: CASRPEDGVNTEAFF
DNA: TGTGCCAGCAGGCCCGAGGACGGGGTGAACACTGAAGCTTTCTTT

J: TRBJ2-1
V: TRBV10-1
size: -
D: TRBD1
CDR3: CASRGPLQGAVWNEQFF
DNA: TGCGCCAGCAGGGGGCCTCTACAGGGGGCAGTATGGAATGAGCAGTTCTTC

J: TRBJ2-7
V: TRBV7-2
size: -
D: -
CDR3: CASSLGLRTILSYEQYF
DNA: TGTGCCAGCAGCTTGGGACTTCGAACCATACTCTCCTACGAGCAGTACTTC

J: TRBJ2-1
V: TRBV5-1
size: once
D: -
CDR3: CASSYLQRDGAWHEQFF
DNA: TGCGCCAGCAGCTACTTACAGCGAGATGGGGCTTGGCATGAGCAGTTCTTC

J: TRBJ1-6
V: TRBV7-9
size: -
D: -
CDR3: CASSPSETGAYNSPLHF
DNA: TGTGCCAGCAGCCCGAGTGAGACGGGGGCCTATAATTCACCCCTCCACTTT

J: TRBJ2-7
V: TRBV5-4
size: -
D: -
CDR3: CASSSLQYEQYF
DNA: TGTGCCAGCAGCTCGCTACAGTACGAGCAGTACTTC

J: TRBJ1-1
V: TRBV11-2
size: -
D: -
CDR3: CASSGGDRSHRNTEAFF
DNA: TGTGCCAGCAGCGGGGGGGATCGGTCCCACCGGAACACTGAAGCTTTCTTT

J: TRBJ1-5
V: TRBV5-1
size: -
D: TRBD1
CDR3: CASSLGGGQGNQPQHF
DNA: TGCGCCAGCAGCTTGGGGGGGGGACAGGGCAATCAGCCCCAGCATTTT

J: TRBJ1-2
V: TRBV6-6
size: -
D: -
CDR3: CASADSPLLFF
DNA: TGTGCCAGCGCGGACAGCCCTCTCCTCTTCTTC

J: TRBJ2-5
V: TRBV6-1
size: -
D: TRBD1
CDR3: CASGGEGAGETQYF
DNA: TGTGCCAGCGGAGGCGAGGGGGCGGGAGAGACCCAGTACTTC

J: TRBJ2-7
V: TRBV5-6
size: -
D: -
CDR3: CASSLVGSYEQYF
DNA: TGTGCCAGCAGCTTGGTTGGGAGCTACGAGCAGTACTTC

J: TRBJ2-3
V: TRBV7-8
size: -
D: -
CDR3: CASTFGEGVSTDTQYF
DNA: TGTGCCAGCACATTTGGGGAGGGGGTTAGCACAGATACGCAGTATTTT

J: TRBJ2-7
V: TRBV6-1
size: -
D: TRBD1
CDR3: CASTTGGRYEQYF
DNA: TGTGCCAGCACCACAGGGGGCCGCTACGAGCAGTACTTC

J: TRBJ2-7
V: TRBV25-1
size: -
D: -
CDR3: CASTSGGGSYEQYF
DNA: TGTGCCAGCACCTCTGGAGGCGGATCCTACGAGCAGTACTTC

J: TRBJ1-3
V: TRBV25-1
size: few
D: TRBD1
CDR3: CASSGTGSGNTIYF
DNA: TGTGCCAGCAGTGGGACAGGCTCTGGAAACACCATATATTTT

J: TRBJ1-2
V: TRBV19
size: -
D: -
CDR3: CASSRGGGYTF
DNA: TGTGCCAGTAGCCGGGGAGGTGGCTACACCTTC

J: TRBJ2-7
V: TRBV18
size: -
D: -
CDR3: CASSPLAPSRLYEQYF
DNA: TGTGCCAGCTCACCACTCGCGCCTAGCCGATTATACGAGCAGTACTTC

J: TRBJ2-7
V: TRBV5-6
size: -
D: -
CDR3: CASSLVGRQSAEQYF
DNA: TGTGCCAGCAGCTTGGTCGGCAGGCAATCGGCCGAGCAGTACTTC

J: TRBJ2-7
V: TRBV19
size: -
D: -
CDR3: CASRSGADEQYF
DNA: TGTGCCAGTAGGAGTGGGGCCGACGAGCAGTACTTC

J: TRBJ2-3
V: TRBV30
size: -
D: -
CDR3: CAWSVRDRLVGTDTQYF
DNA: TGTGCCTGGAGTGTACGCGATAGGCTAGTGGGCACAGATACGCAGTATTTT

J: TRBJ2-7
V: TRBV7-9
size: -
D: -
CDR3: CASSGLHGTTYEQYF
DNA: TGTGCCAGCAGCGGATTGCACGGGACAACCTACGAGCAGTACTTC

J: TRBJ1-1
V: TRBV6-6
size: few
D: TRBD1
CDR3: CASSFQGAEAFF
DNA: TGTGCCAGCAGTTTTCAGGGGGCGGAAGCTTTCTTT

J: TRBJ2-7
V: TRBV14
size: -
D: -
CDR3: CASSQDRGPYEQYF
DNA: TGTGCCAGCAGCCAAGACAGGGGTCCCTACGAGCAGTACTTC

J: TRBJ2-2
V: TRBV7-3
size: once
D: TRBD2
CDR3: CASSPLAGGAGELFF
DNA: TGTGCCAGCAGCCCCCTAGCGGGGGGGGCCGGGGAGCTGTTTTTT

J: TRBJ1-1
V: TRBV7-8
size: -
D: -
CDR3: CASSLGRRSNTEAFF
DNA: TGTGCCAGCAGCTTAGGTCGCAGGTCGAACACTGAAGCTTTCTTT

J: TRBJ2-5
V: TRBV30
size: -
D: -
CDR3: CAWRETALETQYF
DNA: TGTGCCTGGAGGGAAACAGCCCTGGAGACCCAGTACTTC